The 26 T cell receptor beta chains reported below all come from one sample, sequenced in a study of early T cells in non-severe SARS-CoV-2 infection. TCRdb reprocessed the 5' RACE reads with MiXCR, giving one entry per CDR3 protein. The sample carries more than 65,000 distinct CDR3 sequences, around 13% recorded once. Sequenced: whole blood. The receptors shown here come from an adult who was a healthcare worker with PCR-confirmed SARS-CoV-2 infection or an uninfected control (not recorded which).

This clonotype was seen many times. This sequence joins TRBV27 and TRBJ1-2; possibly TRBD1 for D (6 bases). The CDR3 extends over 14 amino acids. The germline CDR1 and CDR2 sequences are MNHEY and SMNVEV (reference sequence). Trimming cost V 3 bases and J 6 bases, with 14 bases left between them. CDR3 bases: TGTGCCAGCAGTTTCCGGGACAACAGAGATGGCTACACCTTC. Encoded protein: CASSFRDNRDGYTF.

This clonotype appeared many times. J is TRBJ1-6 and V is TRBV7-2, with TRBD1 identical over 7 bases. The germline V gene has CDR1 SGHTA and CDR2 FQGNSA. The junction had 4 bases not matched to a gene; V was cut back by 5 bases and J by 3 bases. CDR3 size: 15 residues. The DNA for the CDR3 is TGTGCCAGCAGCACCGCAGGGGGCTATAATTCACCCCTCCACTTT. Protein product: CASSTAGGYNSPLHF.

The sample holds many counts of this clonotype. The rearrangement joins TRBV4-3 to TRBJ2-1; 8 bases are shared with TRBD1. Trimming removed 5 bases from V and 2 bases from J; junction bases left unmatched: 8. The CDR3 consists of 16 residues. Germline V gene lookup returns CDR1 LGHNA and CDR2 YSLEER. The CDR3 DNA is TGCGCCAGCAGCGGAGACAGGGGACGAACCTACAATGAGCAGTTCTTC. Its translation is CASSGDRGRTYNEQFF.

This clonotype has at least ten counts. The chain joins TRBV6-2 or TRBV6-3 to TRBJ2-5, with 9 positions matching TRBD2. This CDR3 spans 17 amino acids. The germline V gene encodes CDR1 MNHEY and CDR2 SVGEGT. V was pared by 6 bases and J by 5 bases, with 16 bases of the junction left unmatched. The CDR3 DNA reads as TGTGCCAGCAGCCGCCTTATAGCGGGAGAAGGCGGGGAGACCCAGTACTTC. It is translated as CASSRLIAGEGGETQYF.

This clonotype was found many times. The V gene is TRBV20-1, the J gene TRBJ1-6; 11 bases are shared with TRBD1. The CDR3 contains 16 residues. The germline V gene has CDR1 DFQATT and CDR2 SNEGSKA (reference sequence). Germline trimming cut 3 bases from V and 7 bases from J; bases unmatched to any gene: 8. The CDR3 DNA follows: TGCAGTGCTAGCAGAGATGGACAGGGGGCCAATTCACCCCTCCACTTT. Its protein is CSASRDGQGANSPLHF.

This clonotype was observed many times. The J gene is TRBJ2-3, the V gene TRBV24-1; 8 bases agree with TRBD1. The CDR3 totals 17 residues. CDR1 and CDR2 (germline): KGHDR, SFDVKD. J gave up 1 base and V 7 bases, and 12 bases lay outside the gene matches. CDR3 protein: CATRDRATLFRTDTQYF. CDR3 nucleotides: TGTGCCACCAGGGACAGGGCCACACTATTCCGCACAGATACGCAGTATTTT.

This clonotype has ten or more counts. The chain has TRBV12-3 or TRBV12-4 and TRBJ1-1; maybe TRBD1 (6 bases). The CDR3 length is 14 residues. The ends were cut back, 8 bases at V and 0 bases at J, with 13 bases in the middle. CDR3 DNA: TGTGCCAGCGGGACACAAGCCTTGAACACTGAAGCTTTCTTT. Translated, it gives CASGTQALNTEAFF.

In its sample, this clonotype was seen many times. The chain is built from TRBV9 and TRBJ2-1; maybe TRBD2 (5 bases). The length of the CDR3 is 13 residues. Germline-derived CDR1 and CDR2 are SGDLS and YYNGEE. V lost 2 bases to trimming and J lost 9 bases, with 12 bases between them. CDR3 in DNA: TGTGCCAGCAGCGTGGAGGACGCGCGTGAGCAGTTCTTC. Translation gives CASSVEDAREQFF.

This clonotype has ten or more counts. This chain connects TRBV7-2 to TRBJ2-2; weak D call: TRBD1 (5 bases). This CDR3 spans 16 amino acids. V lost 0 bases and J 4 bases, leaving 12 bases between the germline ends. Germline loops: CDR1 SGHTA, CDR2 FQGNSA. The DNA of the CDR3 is TGTGCCAGCAGCTTAGCCAGTCTCCAGGGCACCGGGGAGCTGTTTTTT. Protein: CASSLASLQGTGELFF.

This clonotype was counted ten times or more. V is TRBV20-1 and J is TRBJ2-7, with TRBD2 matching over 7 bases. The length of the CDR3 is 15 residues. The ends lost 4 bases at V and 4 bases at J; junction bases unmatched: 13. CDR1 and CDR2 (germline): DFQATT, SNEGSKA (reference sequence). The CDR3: CSATPGGRAWYEQYF. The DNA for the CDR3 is TGCAGTGCTACTCCCGGGGGGAGGGCCTGGTACGAGCAGTACTTC.

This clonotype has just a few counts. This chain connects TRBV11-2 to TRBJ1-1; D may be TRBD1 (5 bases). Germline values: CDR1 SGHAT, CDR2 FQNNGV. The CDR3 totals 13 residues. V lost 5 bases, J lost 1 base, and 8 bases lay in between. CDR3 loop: CASSETGNTEAFF. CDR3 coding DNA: TGTGCCAGCAGCGAAACAGGGAACACTGAAGCTTTCTTT.

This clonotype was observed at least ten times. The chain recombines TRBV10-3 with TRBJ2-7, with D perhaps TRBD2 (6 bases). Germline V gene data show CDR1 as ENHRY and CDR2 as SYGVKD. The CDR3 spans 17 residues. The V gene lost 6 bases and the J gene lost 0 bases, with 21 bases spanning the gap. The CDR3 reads CAIRKNLATISSYEQYF. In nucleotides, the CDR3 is TGTGCCATCAGAAAGAACCTAGCGACTATAAGCTCCTACGAGCAGTACTTC.

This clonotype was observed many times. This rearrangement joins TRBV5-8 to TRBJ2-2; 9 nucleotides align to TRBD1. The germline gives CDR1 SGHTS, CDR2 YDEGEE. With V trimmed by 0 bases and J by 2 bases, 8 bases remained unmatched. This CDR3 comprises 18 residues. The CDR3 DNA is TGTGCCAGCAGCTTGGATCCGTGGACAGGGGCAAACACCGGGGAGCTGTTTTTT. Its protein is CASSLDPWTGANTGELFF. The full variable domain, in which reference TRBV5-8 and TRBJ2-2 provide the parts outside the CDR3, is EAGVTQSPTHLIKTRGQQATLRCSPISGHTSVYWYQQALGLGLQFLLWYDEGEERNRGNFPPRFSGRQFPNYSSELNVNALELEDSALYLCASSLDPWTGANTGELFFGEGSRLTVL.

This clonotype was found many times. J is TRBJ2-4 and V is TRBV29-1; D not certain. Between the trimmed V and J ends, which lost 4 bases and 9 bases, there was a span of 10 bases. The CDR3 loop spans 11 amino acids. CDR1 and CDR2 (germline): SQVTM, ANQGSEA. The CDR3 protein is CSVGMMGIQYF. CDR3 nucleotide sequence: TGCAGCGTTGGGATGATGGGCATTCAGTACTTC.

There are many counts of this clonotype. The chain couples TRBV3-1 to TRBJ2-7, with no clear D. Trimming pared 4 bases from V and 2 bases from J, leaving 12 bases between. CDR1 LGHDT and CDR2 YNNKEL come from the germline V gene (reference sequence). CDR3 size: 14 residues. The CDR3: CASSRQGPAYEQYF. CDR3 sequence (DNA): TGTGCCAGCAGCCGCCAAGGACCGGCCTACGAGCAGTACTTC.

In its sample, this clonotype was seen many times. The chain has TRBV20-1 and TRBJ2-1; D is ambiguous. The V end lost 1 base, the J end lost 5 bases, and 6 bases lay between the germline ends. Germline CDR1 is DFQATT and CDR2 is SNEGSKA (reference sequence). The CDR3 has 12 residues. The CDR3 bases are TGCAGTGCTAGAGGGTTGCACAATGAGCAGTTCTTC. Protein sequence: CSARGLHNEQFF.

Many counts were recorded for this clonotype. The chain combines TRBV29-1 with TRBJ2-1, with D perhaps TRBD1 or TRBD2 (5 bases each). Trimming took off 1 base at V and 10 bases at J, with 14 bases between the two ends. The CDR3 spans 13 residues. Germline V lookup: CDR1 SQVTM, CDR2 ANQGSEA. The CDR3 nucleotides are TGCAGCGTTGAAGGGGGGTTAGCATGGGAGCAGTTCTTC. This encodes CSVEGGLAWEQFF.

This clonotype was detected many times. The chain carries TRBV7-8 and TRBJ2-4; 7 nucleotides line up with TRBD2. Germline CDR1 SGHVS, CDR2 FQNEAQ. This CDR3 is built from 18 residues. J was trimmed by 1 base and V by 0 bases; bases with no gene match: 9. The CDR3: CASSLAGGREYAKNIQYF. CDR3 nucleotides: TGTGCCAGCAGCTTAGCGGGGGGGAGGGAGTACGCCAAAAACATTCAGTACTTC.

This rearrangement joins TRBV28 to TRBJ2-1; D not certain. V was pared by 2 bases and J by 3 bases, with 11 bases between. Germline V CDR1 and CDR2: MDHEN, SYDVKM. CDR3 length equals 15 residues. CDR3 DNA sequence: TGTGCCAGCAGTTTAAGGAATAGCCACTACAATGAGCAGTTCTTC. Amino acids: CASSLRNSHYNEQFF.

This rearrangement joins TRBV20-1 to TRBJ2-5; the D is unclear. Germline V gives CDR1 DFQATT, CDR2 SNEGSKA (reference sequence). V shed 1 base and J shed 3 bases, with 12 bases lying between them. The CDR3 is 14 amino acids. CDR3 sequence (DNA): TGCAGTGCTAGAGGGGCGACTCTCAAAGAGACCCAGTACTTC. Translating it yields CSARGATLKETQYF.

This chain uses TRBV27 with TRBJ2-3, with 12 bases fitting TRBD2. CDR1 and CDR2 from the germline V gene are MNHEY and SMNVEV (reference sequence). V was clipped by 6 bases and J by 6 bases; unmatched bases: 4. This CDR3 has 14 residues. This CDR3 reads CASRTSGSRDTQYF. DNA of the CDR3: TGTGCCAGCAGGACTAGCGGGAGCCGGGATACGCAGTATTTT.

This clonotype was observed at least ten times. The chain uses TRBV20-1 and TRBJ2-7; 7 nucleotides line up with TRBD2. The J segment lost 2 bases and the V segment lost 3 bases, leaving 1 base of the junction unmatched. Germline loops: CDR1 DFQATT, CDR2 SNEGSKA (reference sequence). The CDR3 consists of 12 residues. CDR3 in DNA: TGCAGTGCTAGTCTAGCGGCCTACGAGCAGTACTTC. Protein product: CSASLAAYEQYF.

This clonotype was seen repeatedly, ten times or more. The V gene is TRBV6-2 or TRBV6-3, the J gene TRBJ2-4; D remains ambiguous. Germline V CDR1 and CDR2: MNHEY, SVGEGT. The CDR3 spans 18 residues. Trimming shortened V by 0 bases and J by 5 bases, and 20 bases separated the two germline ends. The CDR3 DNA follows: TGTGCCAGCAGTTACTCGATCCCAAGTGTTAAACGGGAAAACATTCAGTACTTC. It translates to CASSYSIPSVKRENIQYF.

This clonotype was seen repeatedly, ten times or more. This CDR3 reads CSARDKWGAKSYEQYF. CDR3 sequence (DNA): TGCAGTGCTAGAGATAAATGGGGGGCTAAATCCTACGAGCAGTACTTC. This chain links TRBV20-1 with TRBJ2-7; D could derive from TRBD1 or TRBD2 (6 bases each). CDR1 and CDR2 (germline): DFQATT, SNEGSKA (reference sequence). This CDR3 contains 16 residues. Trimming shortened V by 0 bases and J by 1 base, and 16 bases separated the two germline ends.

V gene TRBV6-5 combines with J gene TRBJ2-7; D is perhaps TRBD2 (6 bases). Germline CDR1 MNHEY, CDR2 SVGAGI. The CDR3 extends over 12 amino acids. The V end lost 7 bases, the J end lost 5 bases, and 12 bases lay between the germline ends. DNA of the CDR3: TGTGCCAGCACCCCCGGGACTGACGAGCAGTACTTC. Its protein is CASTPGTDEQYF.

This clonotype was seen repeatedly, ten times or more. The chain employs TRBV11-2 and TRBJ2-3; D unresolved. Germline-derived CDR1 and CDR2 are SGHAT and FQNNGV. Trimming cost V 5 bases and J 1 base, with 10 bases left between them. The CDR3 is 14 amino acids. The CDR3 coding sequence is TGTGCCAGCAGCCCGGTCCAAGGCACAGATACGCAGTATTTT. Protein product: CASSPVQGTDTQYF.